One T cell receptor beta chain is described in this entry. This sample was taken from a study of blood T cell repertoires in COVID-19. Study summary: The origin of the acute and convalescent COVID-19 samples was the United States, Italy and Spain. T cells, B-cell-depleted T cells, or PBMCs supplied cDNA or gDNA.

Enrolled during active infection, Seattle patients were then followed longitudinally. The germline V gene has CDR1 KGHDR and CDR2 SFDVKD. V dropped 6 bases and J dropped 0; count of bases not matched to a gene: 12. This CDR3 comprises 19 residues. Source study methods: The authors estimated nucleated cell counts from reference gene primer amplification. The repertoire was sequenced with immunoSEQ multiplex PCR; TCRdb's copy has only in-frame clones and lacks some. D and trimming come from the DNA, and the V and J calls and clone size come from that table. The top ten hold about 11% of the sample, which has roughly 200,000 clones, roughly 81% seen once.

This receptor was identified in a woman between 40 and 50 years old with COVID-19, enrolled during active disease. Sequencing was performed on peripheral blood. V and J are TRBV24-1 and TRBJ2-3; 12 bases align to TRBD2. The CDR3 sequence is CATSPRSTGTSGSTDTQYF. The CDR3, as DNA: TGTGCCACCAGTCCTCGCTCCACGGGGACTAGCGGGAGCACAGATACGCAGTATTTT.